This T cell receptor (beta chain) was profiled in a study of blood T cell repertoires in COVID-19. For the study at large: In each case, the material was cDNA or gDNA derived from T cells, B-cell-depleted T cells, or PBMCs.

The table came from immunoSEQ multiplex PCR; TCRdb's copy has only in-frame clones and leaves some out. There are about 210,000 clones in the sample; around 88% occur only once, and roughly 8% lies in the top ten. This CDR3 comprises 18 residues. V dropped 4 bases and J dropped 6; count of bases not matched to a gene: 14. The V gene's germline CDR1 is LGHDT and CDR2 YNNKEL (reference sequence). The specimen was peripheral blood. The TCR was taken from a woman between 50 and 59 years old with acute or convalescent COVID-19. The chain combines TRBV3-1 (or the pseudogene TRBV3-2) with TRBJ2-2; 10 bases agree with TRBD2. The CDR3 DNA reads TGTGCCAGCAGCCCCCACTACCCAGCGGGAGGGCCCCCCGGGGAGCTGTTTTTT. Translated: CASSPHYPAGGPPGELFF.